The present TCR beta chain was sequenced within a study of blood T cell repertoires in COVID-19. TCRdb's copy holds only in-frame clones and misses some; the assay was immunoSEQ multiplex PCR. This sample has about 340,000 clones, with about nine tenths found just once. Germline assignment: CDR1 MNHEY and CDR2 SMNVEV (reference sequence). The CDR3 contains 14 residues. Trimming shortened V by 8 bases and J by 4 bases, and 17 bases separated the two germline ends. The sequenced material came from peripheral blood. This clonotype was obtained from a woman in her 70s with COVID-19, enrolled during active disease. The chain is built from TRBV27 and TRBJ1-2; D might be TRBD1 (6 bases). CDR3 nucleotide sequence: TGTGCCAGCGAATCTAAACAGGGCGTCTATGGCTACACCTTC. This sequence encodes CASESKQGVYGYTF.